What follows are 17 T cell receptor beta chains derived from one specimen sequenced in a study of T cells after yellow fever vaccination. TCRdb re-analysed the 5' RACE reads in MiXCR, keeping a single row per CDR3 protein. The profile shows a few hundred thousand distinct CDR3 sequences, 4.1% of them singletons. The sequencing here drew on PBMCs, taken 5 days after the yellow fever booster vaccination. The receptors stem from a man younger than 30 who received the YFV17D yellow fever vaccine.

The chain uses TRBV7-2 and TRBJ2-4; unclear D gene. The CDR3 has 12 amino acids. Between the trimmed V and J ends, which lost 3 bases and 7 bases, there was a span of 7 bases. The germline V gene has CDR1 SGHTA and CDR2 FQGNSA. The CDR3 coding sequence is TGTGCCAGCAGCTTTCCCGGGAACATTCAGTACTTC. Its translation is CASSFPGNIQYF.

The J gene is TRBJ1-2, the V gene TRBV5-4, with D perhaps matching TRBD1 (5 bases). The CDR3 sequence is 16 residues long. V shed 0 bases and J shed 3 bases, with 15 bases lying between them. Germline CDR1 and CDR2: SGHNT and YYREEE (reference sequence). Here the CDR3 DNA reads TGTGCCAGCAGCTTGGCGGGTGGACAAGGGCACTATGGCTACACCTTC. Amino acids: CASSLAGGQGHYGYTF.

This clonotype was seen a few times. The DNA of the CDR3 is TGTGCCAGCAGCTTGCGTCTAGCGGGGGGTGCAGACCCTAGCACAGATACGCAGTATTTT. Its protein is CASSLRLAGGADPSTDTQYF. The chain combines TRBV7-9 with TRBJ2-3; 11 bases agree with TRBD2. The CDR3 consists of 20 residues. V gave up 3 bases and J gave up 0 bases; unmatched junction bases: 14. CDR1 is SEHNR and CDR2 is FQNEAQ in the germline V gene (reference sequence).

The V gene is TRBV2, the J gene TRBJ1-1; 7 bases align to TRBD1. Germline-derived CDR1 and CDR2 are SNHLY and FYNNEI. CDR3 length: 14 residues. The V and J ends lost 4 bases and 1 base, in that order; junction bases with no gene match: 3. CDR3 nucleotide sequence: TGTGCCAGCAGTGTCGAGGGGGCGAACACTGAAGCTTTCTTT. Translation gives CASSVEGANTEAFF.

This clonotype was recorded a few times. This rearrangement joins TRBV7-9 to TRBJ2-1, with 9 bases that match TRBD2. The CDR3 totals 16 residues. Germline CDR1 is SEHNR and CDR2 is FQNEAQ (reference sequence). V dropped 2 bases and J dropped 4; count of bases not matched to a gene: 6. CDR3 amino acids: CASSLRRGGLYNEQFF. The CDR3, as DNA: TGTGCCAGCAGCTTACGGCGGGGGGGCCTGTACAATGAGCAGTTCTTC.

CDR3 nucleotides: TGTGCCAGCAGTTTCGCGGGGTTGTCCGAGCAGTACTTC. Translated, it gives CASSFAGLSEQYF. V usage is TRBV27 and J usage is TRBJ2-7; possible D gene TRBD2, 6 bases. Trimming removed 3 bases at V and 6 bases at J, with 12 bases between. Germline CDR1 is MNHEY and CDR2 is SMNVEV (reference sequence). The CDR3 is 13 residues long.

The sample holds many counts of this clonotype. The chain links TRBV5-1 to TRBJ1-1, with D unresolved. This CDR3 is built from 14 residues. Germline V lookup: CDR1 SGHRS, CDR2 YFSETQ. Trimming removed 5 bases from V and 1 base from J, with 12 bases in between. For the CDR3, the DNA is TGCGCCAGCAGTTCGGACCCAGGGAACACTGAAGCTTTCTTT. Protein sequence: CASSSDPGNTEAFF.

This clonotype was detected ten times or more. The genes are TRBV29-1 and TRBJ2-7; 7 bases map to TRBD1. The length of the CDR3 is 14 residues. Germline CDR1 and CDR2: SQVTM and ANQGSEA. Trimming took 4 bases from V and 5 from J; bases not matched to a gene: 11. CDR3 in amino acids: CSVAPSTGLNEQYF. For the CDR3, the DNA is TGCAGCGTTGCCCCTTCGACAGGGCTCAACGAGCAGTACTTC.

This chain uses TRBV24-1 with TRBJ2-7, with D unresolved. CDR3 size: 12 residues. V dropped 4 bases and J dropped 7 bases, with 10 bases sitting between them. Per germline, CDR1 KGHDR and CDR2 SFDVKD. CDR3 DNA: TGTGCCACCAGTGAGGGATCGGGTGAGCAGTACTTC. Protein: CATSEGSGEQYF.

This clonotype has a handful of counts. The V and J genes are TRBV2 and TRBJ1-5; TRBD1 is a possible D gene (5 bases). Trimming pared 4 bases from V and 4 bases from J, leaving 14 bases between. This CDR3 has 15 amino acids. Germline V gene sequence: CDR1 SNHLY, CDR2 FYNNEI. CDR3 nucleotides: TGTGCCAGCAGTGGGATGGAACGGGGGAATCAGCCCCAGCATTTT. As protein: CASSGMERGNQPQHF.

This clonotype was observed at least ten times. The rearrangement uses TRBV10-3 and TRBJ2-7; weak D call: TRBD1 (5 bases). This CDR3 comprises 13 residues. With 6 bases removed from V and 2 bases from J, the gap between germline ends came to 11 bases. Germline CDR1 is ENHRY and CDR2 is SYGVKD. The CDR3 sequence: CAISQQAAYEQYF. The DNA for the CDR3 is TGTGCCATCAGCCAACAGGCTGCCTACGAGCAGTACTTC.

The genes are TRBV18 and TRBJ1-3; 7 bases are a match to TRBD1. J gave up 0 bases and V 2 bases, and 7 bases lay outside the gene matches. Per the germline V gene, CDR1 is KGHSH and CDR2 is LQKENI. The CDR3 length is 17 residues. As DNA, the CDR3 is TGTGCCAGCTCACCATCTTCAGGGGGAGGCTCTGGAAACACCATATATTTT. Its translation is CASSPSSGGGSGNTIYF. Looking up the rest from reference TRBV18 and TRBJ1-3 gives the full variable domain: NAGVMQNPRHLVRRRGQEARLRCSPMKGHSHVYWYRQLPEEGLKFMVYLQKENIIDESGMPKERFSAEFPKEGPSILRIQQVVRGDSAAYFCASSPSSGGGSGNTIYFGEGSWLTVV.

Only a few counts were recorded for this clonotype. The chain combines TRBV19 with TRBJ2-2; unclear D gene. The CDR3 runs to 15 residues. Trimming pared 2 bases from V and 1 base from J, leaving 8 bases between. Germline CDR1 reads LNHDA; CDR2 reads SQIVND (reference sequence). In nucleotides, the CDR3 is TGTGCCAGTAGTATAAACAGCAGGAACACCGGGGAGCTGTTTTTT. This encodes CASSINSRNTGELFF.

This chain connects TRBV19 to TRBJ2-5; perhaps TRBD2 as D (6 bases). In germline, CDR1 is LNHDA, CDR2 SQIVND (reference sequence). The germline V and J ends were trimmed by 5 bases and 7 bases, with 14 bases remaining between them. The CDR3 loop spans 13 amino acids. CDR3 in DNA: TGTGCCAGTAGTCTGGGGTCAGCGGGGACCCAGTACTTC. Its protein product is CASSLGSAGTQYF.

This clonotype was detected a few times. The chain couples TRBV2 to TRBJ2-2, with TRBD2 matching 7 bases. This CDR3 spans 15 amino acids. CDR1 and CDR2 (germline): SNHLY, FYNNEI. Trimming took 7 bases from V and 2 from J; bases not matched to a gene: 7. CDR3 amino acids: CASKGGRRNTGELFF. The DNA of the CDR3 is TGTGCCAGCAAGGGAGGGAGACGCAACACCGGGGAGCTGTTTTTT. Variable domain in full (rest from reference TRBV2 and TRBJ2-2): EPEVTQTPSHQVTQMGQEVILRCVPISNHLYFYWYRQILGQKVEFLVSFYNNEISEKSEIFDDQFSVERPDGSNFTLKIRSTKLEDSAMYFCASKGGRRNTGELFFGEGSRLTVL.

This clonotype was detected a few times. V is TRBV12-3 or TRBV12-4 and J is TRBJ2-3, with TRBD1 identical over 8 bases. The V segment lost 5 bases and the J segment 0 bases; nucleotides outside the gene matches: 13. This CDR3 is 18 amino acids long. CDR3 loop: CASSKGTGTSPSTDTQYF. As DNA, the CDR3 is TGTGCCAGCAGTAAAGGGACAGGTACTAGTCCTAGCACAGATACGCAGTATTTT.

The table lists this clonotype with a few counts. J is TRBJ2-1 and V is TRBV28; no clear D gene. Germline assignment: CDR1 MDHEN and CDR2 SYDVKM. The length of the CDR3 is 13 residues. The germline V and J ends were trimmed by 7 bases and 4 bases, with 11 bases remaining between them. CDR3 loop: CASTLIDYNEQFF. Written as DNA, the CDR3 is TGTGCCAGCACCCTGATCGATTACAATGAGCAGTTCTTC.